Sequencing of this TCR beta chain was carried out in a study of blood T cell repertoires in COVID-19. The CDR3 runs 15 residues. CDR1 SEHNR and CDR2 FQNEAQ come from the germline V gene (reference sequence). V was clipped by 3 bases and J by 1 base, with 12 bases between them. The repertoire was sequenced with immunoSEQ multiplex PCR; TCRdb's copy has only in-frame clones and lacks some. This table holds about 190,000 clones, about 77% found once. The J gene is TRBJ1-1, the V gene TRBV7-9; possibly TRBD1 for D (5 bases). This TCR was sampled from a woman of 80 years or more with active or convalescent COVID-19. The source material was peripheral blood. CDR3 amino acids: CASSFQVGANTEAFF. The DNA for the CDR3 is TGTGCCAGCAGCTTCCAGGTAGGGGCGAACACTGAAGCTTTCTTT.